This TCR beta chain was captured in a study of breast tumors, draining lymph nodes, adjacent tissues. This clonotype was seen ten or more times. Its matching antigen is unknown. In germline, CDR1 is ENHRY, CDR2 SYGVKD. The germline V and J ends were trimmed by 5 bases and 4 bases, with 9 bases remaining between them. CDR3 length: 13 amino acids. MiXCR, run by TCRdb on the multiplex PCR reads, gives a single entry per CDR3 protein. The repertoire holds around 130,000 distinct CDR3 sequences, with 20% to 25% as singletons. Overall study results and limits: The data were judged consistent with most tumor T cells coming from lymph node and expanding in tumor. Tumor T cell lymph node origin was a supported hypothesis, not proven.

The lymph nodes were axillary draining lymph nodes from breast cancer patients. The sequence derives from a female donor with breast cancer. Some clones in this sample may be carry-over from other donors' samples. Input material: axillary lymph node tissue. The gene calls are TRBV10-3 and TRBJ1-3; D unresolved. The CDR3 loop is CAISPVRGNTIYF. CDR3 coding DNA: TGTGCCATCAGTCCCGTAAGGGGAAACACCATATATTTT.